The clone carrying this TCR beta chain was observed once. These data originate in a study of control samples from healthy donors and cancer patients. TCRdb's copy holds only in-frame clones and misses some; the assay was immunoSEQ multiplex PCR. The table has about 65,000 clones, less than 95% seen once. The sequenced sample was PBMCs. The receptor's source is a woman aged 45-65 years with colorectal cancer.

CDR3 amino acids: CASSLGVKNIQYF. For the CDR3, the DNA is TGTGCCAGCAGCTTGGGGGTGAAAAACATTCAGTACTTC. V and J are TRBV5-4 and TRBJ2-4; no firm D call. The germline V and J ends were trimmed by 0 bases and 4 bases, with 5 bases remaining between them. This CDR3 has 13 amino acids. Per germline, CDR1 SGHNT and CDR2 YYREEE (reference sequence).